Described below is a single T cell receptor (beta chain) sequence and its context. The PCR used 60 Vbeta and 13 Jbeta primers. Profiling relied on immunoSEQ multiplex PCR, and the TCRdb table lists in-frame clones only, not all of them. The sample lists 170,000 or so clones, around 80% occurring once. Germline V gene data show CDR1 as MNHEY and CDR2 as SMNVEV (reference sequence). This CDR3 has 14 amino acids. Deletions cut 2 bases from V and 5 bases from J, with 13 bases between. The record originates from a study of cytomegalovirus exposure and HLA in healthy donors. Sequenced: PBMCs. This chain joins TRBV27 and TRBJ2-7, with D possibly matching TRBD1 (6 bases). The receptor comes from a woman aged 50 to 60 in good health and CMV-seropositive. CDR3 region: CASSLEQGVDEQYF. The CDR3 DNA reads as TGTGCCAGCAGTTTAGAACAGGGTGTCGACGAGCAGTACTTC.